The next 9 T cell receptor beta chains were all read from a single sample in a study of blood T cell repertoires in COVID-19. Clones were read by immunoSEQ multiplex PCR, and TCRdb kept only the in-frame ones, dropping some. Of about 320,000 clones in the sample, about 82% were seen once. The sample comprised peripheral blood. The receptor set was obtained from a woman aged 50 to 65 with acute or convalescent COVID-19.

The J gene is TRBJ1-4, the V gene TRBV5-1; D call uncertain. V was cut by 3 bases and J by 4 bases, with 7 bases left in between. The CDR3 has 13 amino acids. Per the germline V gene, CDR1 is SGHRS and CDR2 is YFSETQ. CDR3 sequence (DNA): TGCGCCAGCAGCTGGGCAGTTAATGAAAAACTGTTTTTT. Protein product: CASSWAVNEKLFF.

In DNA form, the CDR3 reads TGTGCCAGCAGTGTAACGAGGGACAGTGATGGCTACACCTTC. Amino acids: CASSVTRDSDGYTF. The gene calls are TRBV2 and TRBJ1-2, with 7 positions matching TRBD1. Unmatched junction bases numbered 8, after V lost 4 bases and J lost 6 bases. The germline gives CDR1 SNHLY, CDR2 FYNNEI. This CDR3 spans 14 amino acids.

The J gene is TRBJ1-2, the V gene TRBV6-5; the D gene is possibly TRBD1 (5 bases). The germline CDR1 and CDR2 sequences are MNHEY and SVGAGI. The CDR3 runs to 15 residues. V lost 7 bases and J lost 0, with 15 bases in between. The CDR3 here is CASTAGGRANYGYTF. The CDR3 DNA is TGTGCCAGCACCGCGGGGGGGAGAGCTAACTATGGCTACACCTTC.

This clone occurred once. This chain connects TRBV27 to TRBJ2-6; D is perhaps TRBD2 (5 bases). The CDR3 loop spans 20 amino acids. The V end was cut by 3 bases, the J end by 0 bases, with 21 bases between. From germline, CDR1 is MNHEY and CDR2 SMNVEV (reference sequence). CDR3 DNA: TGTGCCAGCAGTTTGAGGGCGGTGACCGACTTTACCTCTGGGGCCAACGTCCTGACTTTC. Translated: CASSLRAVTDFTSGANVLTF.

The V and J genes are TRBV7-6 and TRBJ1-4; 8 bases map to TRBD1. This CDR3 spans 15 amino acids. The V gene end was trimmed by 5 bases and the J gene end by 7 bases; junction bases not matched to a gene: 9. Germline assignment: CDR1 SGHVS and CDR2 FNYEAQ. The CDR3, as DNA: TGTGCCAGCAGCCAAGGACAGGGTCGGGGTGAAAAACTGTTTTTT. Its translation is CASSQGQGRGEKLFF.

V is TRBV11-1 and J is TRBJ2-2, with no clear D. V lost 1 base to trimming and J lost 11 bases, with 11 bases between them. CDR3 size: 13 residues. Germline V lookup: CDR1 SGHAT, CDR2 FQDESV (reference sequence). The CDR3 sequence: CASSLVNPSELFF. The CDR3 DNA is TGTGCCAGCAGCTTAGTCAACCCGAGCGAGCTGTTTTTT.

The J gene is TRBJ1-5, the V gene TRBV6-5; D may be TRBD1 (6 bases). CDR1 is MNHEY, CDR2 SVGAGI, per germline. V was pared by 6 bases and J by 3 bases, with 6 bases between. There are 12 residues in the CDR3. The CDR3 loop reads CASRGANQPQHF. In DNA, the CDR3 is TGTGCCAGCAGGGGGGCCAATCAGCCCCAGCATTTT.

The chain employs TRBV9 and TRBJ2-3, with TRBD2 matching 10 bases. V lost 3 bases and J lost 6; bases outside the gene matches: 13. CDR1 is SGDLS, CDR2 YYNGEE, per germline. The CDR3 has 17 amino acids. In DNA form, the CDR3 reads TGTGCCAGCAGCGCTGGAGGGAGCGGGAGGGCCAAGGATACGCAGTATTTT. Its translation is CASSAGGSGRAKDTQYF.

The rearrangement links TRBV5-6 to TRBJ1-5; a possible D gene is TRBD1 (6 bases). Trimming shortened V by 4 bases and J by 1 base, and 21 bases separated the two germline ends. Germline V lookup: CDR1 SGHDT, CDR2 YYEEEE. The CDR3 is made up of 18 amino acids. The CDR3 bases are TGTGCCAGCAGCCCGTCCCTTTCATTAGACAGGAGCAATCAGCCCCAGCATTTT. Amino acid sequence: CASSPSLSLDRSNQPQHF.